This passage covers 6 T cell receptor beta chains from one sample sequenced in a study of CD8+ T cells in alopecia areata. RNA, once extracted, was reverse transcribed into cDNA for use as the sequencing template. TCRdb's table, derived via immunoSEQ multiplex PCR, lists solely in-frame clones and lacks some. The sample consists of about 97,000 clones, about 40% of them appearing once. Sample: CD4+ T cells sorted from blood. Receptor source: a human donor with alopecia areata.

The chain uses TRBV4-3 and TRBJ2-7; D is undetermined. The CDR3 sequence is 18 residues long. V was cut by 1 base and J by 5 bases, with 24 bases left in between. The germline V gene has CDR1 LGHNA and CDR2 YSLEER. The CDR3 nucleotides read TGCGCCAGCAGCCAAGTTGTCGGACCCGGTGGTGGTCGGGACGAGCAGTACTTC. It codes for CASSQVVGPGGGRDEQYF.

The rearrangement links TRBV10-3 to TRBJ2-7; TRBD2 is a possible D gene (7 bases). The CDR3 extends over 13 amino acids. Trimming stripped 9 bases from V and 6 bases from J, with 18 bases between. The germline V gene encodes CDR1 ENHRY and CDR2 SYGVKD. CDR3 loop: CAIAGQSVREQYF. The CDR3 DNA reads TGTGCCATAGCGGGACAATCCGTACGCGAGCAGTACTTC.

The chain combines TRBV30 with TRBJ1-6; the D gene is possibly TRBD1 (5 bases). V was clipped by 7 bases and J by 4 bases, with 11 bases between them. The CDR3 has 13 amino acids. The V gene's germline CDR1 is GTSNPN and CDR2 SVGIG (reference sequence). The CDR3 protein is CASQQDYNSPLHF. CDR3 sequence (DNA): TGTGCCTCACAACAGGATTATAATTCACCCCTCCACTTT.

This clone was found a few times. V gene TRBV7-2 combines with J gene TRBJ2-5, with 8 bases fitting TRBD1. This CDR3 spans 13 amino acids. The V gene end was trimmed by 8 bases and the J gene end by 5 bases; junction bases not matched to a gene: 7. CDR1 is SGHTA and CDR2 is FQGNSA in the germline V gene. The CDR3 DNA follows: TGTGCCAGCCGACAGGGGCATACGGAGACCCAGTACTTC. Protein: CASRQGHTETQYF.

This clone has more than one count but fewer than ten. The chain employs TRBV29-1 and TRBJ1-2, with 9 bases aligning to TRBD1. The germline CDR1 and CDR2 sequences are SQVTM and ANQGSEA. The CDR3 sequence is 15 residues long. V dropped 8 bases and J dropped 6; count of bases not matched to a gene: 16. In DNA form, the CDR3 reads TGCAGCCCCACGCGGGAGGAGGGACAGGGCGATGGCTACACCTTC. Protein product: CSPTREEGQGDGYTF.

The chain joins TRBV9 to TRBJ2-5; 9 bases agree with TRBD1. Germline-derived CDR1 and CDR2 are SGDLS and YYNGEE. The CDR3 loop spans 16 amino acids. The V and J ends lost 3 bases and 7 bases, in that order; junction bases with no gene match: 13. DNA for the CDR3: TGTGCCAGCAGCGCCCCCCCACAGGGGGCGTATGTGACCCAGTACTTC. It yields the protein CASSAPPQGAYVTQYF.